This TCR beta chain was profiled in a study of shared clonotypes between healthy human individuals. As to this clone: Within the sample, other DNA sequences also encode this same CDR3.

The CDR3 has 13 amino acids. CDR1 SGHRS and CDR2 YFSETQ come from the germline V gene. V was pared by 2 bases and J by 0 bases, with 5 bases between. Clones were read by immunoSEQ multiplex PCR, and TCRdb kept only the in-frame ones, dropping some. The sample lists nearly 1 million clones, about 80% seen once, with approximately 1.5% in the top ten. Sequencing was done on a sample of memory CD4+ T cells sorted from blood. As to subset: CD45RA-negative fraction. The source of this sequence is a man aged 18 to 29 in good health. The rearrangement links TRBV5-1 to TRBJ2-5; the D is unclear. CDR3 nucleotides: TGCGCCAGCAGCTTAGGGTACCAAGAGACCCAGTACTTC. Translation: CASSLGYQETQYF.